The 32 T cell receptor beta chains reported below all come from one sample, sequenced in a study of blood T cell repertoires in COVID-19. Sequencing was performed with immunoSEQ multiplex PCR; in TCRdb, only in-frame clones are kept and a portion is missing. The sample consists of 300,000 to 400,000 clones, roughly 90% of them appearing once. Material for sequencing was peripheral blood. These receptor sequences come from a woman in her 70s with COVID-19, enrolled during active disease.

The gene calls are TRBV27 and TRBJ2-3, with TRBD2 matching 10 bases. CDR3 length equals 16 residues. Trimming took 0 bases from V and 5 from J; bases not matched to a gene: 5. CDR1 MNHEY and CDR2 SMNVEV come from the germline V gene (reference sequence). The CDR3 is CASSLSVAGGGDTQYF. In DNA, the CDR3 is TGTGCCAGCAGTTTATCTGTAGCGGGGGGAGGAGATACGCAGTATTTT.

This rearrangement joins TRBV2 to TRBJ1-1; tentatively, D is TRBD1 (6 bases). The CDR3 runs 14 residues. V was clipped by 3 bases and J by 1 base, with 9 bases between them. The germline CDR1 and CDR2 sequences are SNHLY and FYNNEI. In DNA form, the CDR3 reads TGTGCCAGCAGTGAGGACAGATCGAACACTGAAGCTTTCTTT. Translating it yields CASSEDRSNTEAFF.

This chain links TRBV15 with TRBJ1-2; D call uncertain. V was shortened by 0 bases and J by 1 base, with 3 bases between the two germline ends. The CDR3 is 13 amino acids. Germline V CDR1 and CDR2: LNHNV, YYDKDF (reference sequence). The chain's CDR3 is CATSRDLNYGYTF. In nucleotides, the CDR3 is TGTGCCACCAGCAGAGATCTTAACTATGGCTACACCTTC.

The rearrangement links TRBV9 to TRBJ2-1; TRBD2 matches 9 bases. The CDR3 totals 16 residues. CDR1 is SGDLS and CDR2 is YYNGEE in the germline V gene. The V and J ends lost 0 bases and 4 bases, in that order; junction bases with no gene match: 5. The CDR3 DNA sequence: TGTGCCAGCAGCGTAGAGCCTAGCGGGGCATACAATGAGCAGTTCTTC. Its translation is CASSVEPSGAYNEQFF.

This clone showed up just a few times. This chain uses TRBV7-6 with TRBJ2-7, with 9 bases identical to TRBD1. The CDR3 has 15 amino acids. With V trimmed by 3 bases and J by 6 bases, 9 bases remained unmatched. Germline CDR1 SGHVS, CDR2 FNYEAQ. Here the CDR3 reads CASSFPGTGRGEQYF. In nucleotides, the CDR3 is TGTGCCAGCAGCTTCCCCGGGACAGGGAGAGGCGAGCAGTACTTC.

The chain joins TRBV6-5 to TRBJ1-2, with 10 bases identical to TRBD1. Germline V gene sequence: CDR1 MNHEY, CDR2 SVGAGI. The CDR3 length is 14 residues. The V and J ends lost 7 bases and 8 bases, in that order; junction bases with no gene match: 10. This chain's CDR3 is CASTIQDRGGGYTF. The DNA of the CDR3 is TGTGCCAGCACCATTCAGGACAGGGGGGGAGGCTACACCTTC.

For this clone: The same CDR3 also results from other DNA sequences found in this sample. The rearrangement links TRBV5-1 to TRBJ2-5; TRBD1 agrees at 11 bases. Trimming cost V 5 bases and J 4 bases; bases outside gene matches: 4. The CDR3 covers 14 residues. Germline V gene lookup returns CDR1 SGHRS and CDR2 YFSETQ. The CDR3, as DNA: TGCGCCAGCAGTTCCGGGACAGGGGGAGAGACCCAGTACTTC. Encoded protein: CASSSGTGGETQYF.

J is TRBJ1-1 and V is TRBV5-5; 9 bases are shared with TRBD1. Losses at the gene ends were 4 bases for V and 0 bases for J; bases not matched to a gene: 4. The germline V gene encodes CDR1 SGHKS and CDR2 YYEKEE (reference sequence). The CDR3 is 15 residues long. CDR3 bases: TGTGCCAGCAGCGGACAGGGGACCATGAACACTGAAGCTTTCTTT. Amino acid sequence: CASSGQGTMNTEAFF.

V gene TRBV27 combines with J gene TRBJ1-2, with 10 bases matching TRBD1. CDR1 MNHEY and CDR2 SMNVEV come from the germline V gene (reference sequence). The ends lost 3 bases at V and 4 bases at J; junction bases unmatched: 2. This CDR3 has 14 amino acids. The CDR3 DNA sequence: TGTGCCAGCAGTTTGCGGACAGGGGGCTATGGCTACACCTTC. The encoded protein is CASSLRTGGYGYTF.

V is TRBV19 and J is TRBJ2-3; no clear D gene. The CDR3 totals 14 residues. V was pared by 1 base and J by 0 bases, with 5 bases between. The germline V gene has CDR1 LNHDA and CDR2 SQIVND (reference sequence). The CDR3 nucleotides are TGTGCCAGTAGTATAGGTTCTAGCACAGATACGCAGTATTTT. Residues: CASSIGSSTDTQYF.

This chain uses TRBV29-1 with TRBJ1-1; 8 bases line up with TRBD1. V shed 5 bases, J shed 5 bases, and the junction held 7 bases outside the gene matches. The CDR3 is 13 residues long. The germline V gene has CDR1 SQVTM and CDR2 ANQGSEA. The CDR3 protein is CSVTTGERTEAFF. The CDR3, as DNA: TGCAGCGTTACGACAGGGGAGAGGACTGAAGCTTTCTTT. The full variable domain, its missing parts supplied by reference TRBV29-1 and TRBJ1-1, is SAVISQKPSRDICQRGTSLTIQCQVDSQVTMMFWYRQQPGQSLTLIATANQGSEATYESGFVIDKFPISRPNLTFSTLTVSNMSPEDSSIYLCSVTTGERTEAFFGQGTRLTVV.

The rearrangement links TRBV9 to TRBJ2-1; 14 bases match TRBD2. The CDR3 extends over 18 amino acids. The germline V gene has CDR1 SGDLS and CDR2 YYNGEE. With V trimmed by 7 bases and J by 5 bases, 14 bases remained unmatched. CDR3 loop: CASGDETSGGARNNEQFF. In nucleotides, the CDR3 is TGTGCCAGCGGGGATGAGACTAGCGGGGGGGCCCGCAACAATGAGCAGTTCTTC.

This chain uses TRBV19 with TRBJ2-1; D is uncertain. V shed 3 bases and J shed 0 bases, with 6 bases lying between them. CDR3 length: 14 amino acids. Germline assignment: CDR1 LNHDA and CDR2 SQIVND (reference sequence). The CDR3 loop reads CASSIYISYNEQFF. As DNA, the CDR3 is TGTGCCAGTAGTATCTATATCTCCTACAATGAGCAGTTCTTC.

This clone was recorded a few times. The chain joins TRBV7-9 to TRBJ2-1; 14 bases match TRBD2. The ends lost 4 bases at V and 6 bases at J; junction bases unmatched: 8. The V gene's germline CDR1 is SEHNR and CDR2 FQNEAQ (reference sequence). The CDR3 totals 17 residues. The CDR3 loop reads CASSSSLTSGGANEQFF. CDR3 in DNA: TGTGCCAGCAGCTCGTCCTTGACTAGCGGGGGGGCCAATGAGCAGTTCTTC.

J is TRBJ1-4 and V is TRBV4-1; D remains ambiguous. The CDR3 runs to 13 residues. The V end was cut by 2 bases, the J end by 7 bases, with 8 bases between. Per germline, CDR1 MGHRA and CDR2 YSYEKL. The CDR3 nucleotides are TGCGCCAGCAGCCAAACCCTCAGTGAAAAACTGTTTTTT. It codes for CASSQTLSEKLFF.

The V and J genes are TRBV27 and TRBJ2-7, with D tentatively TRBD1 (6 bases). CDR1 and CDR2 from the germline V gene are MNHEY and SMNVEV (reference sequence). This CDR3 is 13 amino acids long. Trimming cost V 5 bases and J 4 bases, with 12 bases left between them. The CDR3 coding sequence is TGTGCCAGCAGTCCCCGGACAGCGTACGAGCAGTACTTC. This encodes CASSPRTAYEQYF.

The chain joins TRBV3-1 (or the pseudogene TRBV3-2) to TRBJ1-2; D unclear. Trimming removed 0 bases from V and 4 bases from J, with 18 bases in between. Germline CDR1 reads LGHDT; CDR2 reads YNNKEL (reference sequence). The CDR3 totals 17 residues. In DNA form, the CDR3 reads TGTGCCAGCAGCCAAGATTGGGGAGCAGGTTCCATCTATGGCTACACCTTC. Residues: CASSQDWGAGSIYGYTF.

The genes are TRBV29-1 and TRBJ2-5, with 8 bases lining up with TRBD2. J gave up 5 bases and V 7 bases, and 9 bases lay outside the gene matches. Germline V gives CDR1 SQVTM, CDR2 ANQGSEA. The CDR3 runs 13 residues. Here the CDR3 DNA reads TGCAGCGCCCTATTCCGCGGGGGGGAGACCCAGTACTTC. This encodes CSALFRGGETQYF. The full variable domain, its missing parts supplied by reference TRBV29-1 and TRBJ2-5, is SAVISQKPSRDICQRGTSLTIQCQVDSQVTMMFWYRQQPGQSLTLIATANQGSEATYESGFVIDKFPISRPNLTFSTLTVSNMSPEDSSIYLCSALFRGGETQYFGPGTRLLVL.

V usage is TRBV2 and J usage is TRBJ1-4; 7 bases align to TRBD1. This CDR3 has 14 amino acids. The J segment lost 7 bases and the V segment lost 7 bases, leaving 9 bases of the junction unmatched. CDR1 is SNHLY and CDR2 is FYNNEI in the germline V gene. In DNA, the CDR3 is TGTGCCAGCAATCCCGGGACAGAGATTGAAAAACTGTTTTTT. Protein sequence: CASNPGTEIEKLFF.

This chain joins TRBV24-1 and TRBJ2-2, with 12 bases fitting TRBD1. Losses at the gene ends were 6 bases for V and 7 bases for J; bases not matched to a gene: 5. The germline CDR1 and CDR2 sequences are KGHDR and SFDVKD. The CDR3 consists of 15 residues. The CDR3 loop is CATSYGTGGGGELFF. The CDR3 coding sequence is TGTGCCACCAGTTACGGGACAGGGGGCGGCGGGGAGCTGTTTTTT.

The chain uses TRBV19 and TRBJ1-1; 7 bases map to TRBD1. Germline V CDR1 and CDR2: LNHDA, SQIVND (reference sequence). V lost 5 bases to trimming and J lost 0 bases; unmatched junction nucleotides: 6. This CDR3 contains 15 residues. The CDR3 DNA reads TGTGCCAGTAGTCTTCGGACAGGACTGAACACTGAAGCTTTCTTT. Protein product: CASSLRTGLNTEAFF.

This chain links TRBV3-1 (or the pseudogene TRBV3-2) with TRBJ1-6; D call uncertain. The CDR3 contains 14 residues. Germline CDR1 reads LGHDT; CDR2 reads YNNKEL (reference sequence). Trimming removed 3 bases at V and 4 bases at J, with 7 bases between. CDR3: CASSHQQYNSPLHF. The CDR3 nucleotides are TGTGCCAGCAGCCATCAACAGTATAATTCACCCCTCCACTTT.

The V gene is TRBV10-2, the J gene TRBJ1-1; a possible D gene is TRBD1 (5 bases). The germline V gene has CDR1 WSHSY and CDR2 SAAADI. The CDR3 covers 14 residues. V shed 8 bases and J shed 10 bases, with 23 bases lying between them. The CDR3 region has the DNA TGCGCCAGCTGTAATGGGGGGATTGATTTAAGAGCTTTCTTT. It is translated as CASCNGGIDLRAFF.

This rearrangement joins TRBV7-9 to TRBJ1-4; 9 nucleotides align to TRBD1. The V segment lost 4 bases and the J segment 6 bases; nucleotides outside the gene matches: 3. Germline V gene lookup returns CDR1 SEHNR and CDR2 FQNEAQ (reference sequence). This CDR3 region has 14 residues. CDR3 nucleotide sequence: TGTGCCAGCAGCTCGGACAGGGGCCATGAAAAACTGTTTTTT. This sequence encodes CASSSDRGHEKLFF.

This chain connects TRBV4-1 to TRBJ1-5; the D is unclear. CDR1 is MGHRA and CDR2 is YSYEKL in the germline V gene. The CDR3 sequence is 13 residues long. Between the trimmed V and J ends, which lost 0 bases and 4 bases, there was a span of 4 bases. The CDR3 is CASSQDANQPQHF. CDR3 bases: TGCGCCAGCAGCCAAGATGCGAATCAGCCCCAGCATTTT.

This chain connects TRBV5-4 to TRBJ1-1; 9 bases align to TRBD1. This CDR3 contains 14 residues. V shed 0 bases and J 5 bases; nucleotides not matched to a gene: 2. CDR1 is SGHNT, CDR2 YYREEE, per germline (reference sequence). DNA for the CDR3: TGTGCCAGCAGCTTGGACAGGGGGCTTACTGAAGCTTTCTTT. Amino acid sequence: CASSLDRGLTEAFF.

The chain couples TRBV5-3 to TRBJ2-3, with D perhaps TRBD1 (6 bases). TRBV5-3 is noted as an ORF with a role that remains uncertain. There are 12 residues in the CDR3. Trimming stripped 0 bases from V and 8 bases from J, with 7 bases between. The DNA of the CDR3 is TGTGCCAGAAGCTTGGCCAGGGGTACGCAGTATTTT. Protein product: CARSLARGTQYF.

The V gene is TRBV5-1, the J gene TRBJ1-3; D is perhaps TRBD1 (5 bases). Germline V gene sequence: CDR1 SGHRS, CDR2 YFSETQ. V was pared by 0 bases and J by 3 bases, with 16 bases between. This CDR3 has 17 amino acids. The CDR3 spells CASSLDGRALGGNTIYF. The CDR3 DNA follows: TGCGCCAGCAGCTTGGACGGCAGGGCTTTAGGTGGAAACACCATATATTTT.

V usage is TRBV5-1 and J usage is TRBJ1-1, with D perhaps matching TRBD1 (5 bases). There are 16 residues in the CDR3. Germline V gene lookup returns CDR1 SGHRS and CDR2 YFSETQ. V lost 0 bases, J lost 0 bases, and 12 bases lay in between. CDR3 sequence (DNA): TGCGCCAGCAGCTTGGGTCAGGGTTCCGTGAACACTGAAGCTTTCTTT. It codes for CASSLGQGSVNTEAFF. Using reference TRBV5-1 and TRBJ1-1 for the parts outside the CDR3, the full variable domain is KAGVTQTPRYLIKTRGQQVTLSCSPISGHRSVSWYQQTPGQGLQFLFEYFSETQRNKGNFPGRFSGRQFSNSRSEMNVSTLELGDSALYLCASSLGQGSVNTEAFFGQGTRLTVV.

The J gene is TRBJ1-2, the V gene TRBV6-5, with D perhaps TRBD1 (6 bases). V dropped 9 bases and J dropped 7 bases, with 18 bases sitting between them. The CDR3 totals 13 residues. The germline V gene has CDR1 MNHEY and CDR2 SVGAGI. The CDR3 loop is CASHTGGAGGYTF. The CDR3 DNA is TGTGCCAGTCACACTGGGGGGGCTGGTGGCTACACCTTC.

CDR3 bases: TGTGCCAGCAGCCTATACTCTCAGGGGTCCTACGAGCAGTACTTC. This translates into CASSLYSQGSYEQYF. The rearrangement joins TRBV5-4 to TRBJ2-7; a weak D match, TRBD1 (6 bases). Germline CDR1 SGHNT, CDR2 YYREEE (reference sequence). This CDR3 region has 15 residues. The germline V and J ends were trimmed by 4 bases and 1 base, with 15 bases remaining between them.

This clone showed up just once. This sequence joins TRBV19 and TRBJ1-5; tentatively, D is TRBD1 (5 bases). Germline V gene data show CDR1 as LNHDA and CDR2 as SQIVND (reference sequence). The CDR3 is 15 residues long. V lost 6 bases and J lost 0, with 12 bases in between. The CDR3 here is CASSPTGVSNQPQHF. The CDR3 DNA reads TGTGCCAGTAGCCCAACAGGAGTTAGCAATCAGCCCCAGCATTTT. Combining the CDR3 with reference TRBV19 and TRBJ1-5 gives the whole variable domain DGGITQSPKYLFRKEGQNVTLSCEQNLNHDAMYWYRQDPGQGLRLIYYSQIVNDFQKGDIAEGYSVSREKKESFPLTVTSAQKNPTAFYLCASSPTGVSNQPQHFGDGTRLSIL.